Each of the 8 T cell receptor beta chains below was sequenced from the same sample in a study of blood T cells in healthy people across ages (dated by TCRdb to between 2015 and 2016). Libraries were made using 5' RACE. Sequencing used an Illumina HiSeq 2500. The second PCR ran for roughly 7 to 12 cycles and used a J-beta primer mix along with a sample-barcoded 5' primer. The raw public data were reprocessed by TCRdb itself: fastp quality trimming at Q25, MiXCR clonotype calling, in-frame beta chains only. Under each unique CDR3 protein, matching rows form one entry showing the most common genes and DNA. This sample is represented by 790,000 or so distinct CDR3 sequences; 56% of them were singletons. Of the sample, roughly 26% is held by the ten largest clones. The sequencing sample was made of blood. These receptors all come from a man aged 35 to 55 in good health.

This clonotype has just one count. The V call is TRBV5-1, the J call TRBJ2-5, with 8 bases lining up with TRBD1. Germline CDR1 is SGHRS and CDR2 is YFSETQ. CDR3 length: 13 residues. The V and J ends lost 7 bases and 4 bases, in that order; junction bases with no gene match: 6. The CDR3 protein is CASSTGDLETQYF. CDR3 DNA: TGCGCCAGCTCGACAGGGGATCTAGAGACCCAGTACTTC.

In its sample, this clonotype was seen a few times. V and J are TRBV24-1 and TRBJ2-3; possibly TRBD2 for D (7 bases). CDR3 size: 16 residues. Germline CDR1 KGHDR, CDR2 SFDVKD. The V gene lost 0 bases and the J gene lost 6 bases, with 15 bases spanning the gap. CDR3 coding DNA: TGTGCCACCAGTGATTTGATGAGGGGGGGGCAGGATACGCAGTATTTT. Its translation: CATSDLMRGGQDTQYF.

The J gene is TRBJ2-4, the V gene TRBV7-6; perhaps TRBD2 as D (6 bases). The J call may not be correct, given that the DNA end is closer to TRBJ2-7. There are 15 residues in the CDR3. The germline V gene encodes CDR1 SGHVS and CDR2 FNYEAQ. The DNA for the CDR3 is TGTGCCAGCAGCTTAGACGCCCCGGGGAGGAACGAGCAGTACTTC. Translating gives CASSLDAPGRNEQYF.

The gene calls are TRBV10-3 and TRBJ2-1, with TRBD2 matching 13 bases. With V trimmed by 8 bases and J by 5 bases, 6 bases remained unmatched. The CDR3 has 15 amino acids. From germline, CDR1 is ENHRY and CDR2 SYGVKD. CDR3 in amino acids: CAIQGTSGGDNEQFF. Here the CDR3 DNA reads TGTGCCATCCAGGGAACTAGCGGGGGGGACAATGAGCAGTTCTTC.

The chain employs TRBV20-1 and TRBJ1-5, with 7 bases aligning to TRBD1. Germline V lookup: CDR1 DFQATT, CDR2 SNEGSKA (reference sequence). The CDR3 length is 18 residues. J was trimmed by 4 bases and V by 2 bases; bases with no gene match: 17. The CDR3 here is CSARPLGTVGGRNQPQHF. The CDR3 region has the DNA TGCAGTGCTAGACCCCTTGGGACAGTGGGGGGACGAAATCAGCCCCAGCATTTT.

The chain recombines TRBV12-3 or TRBV12-4 with TRBJ2-3, with D perhaps TRBD1 (5 bases). V shed 6 bases and J shed 0 bases, with 13 bases lying between them. This CDR3 has 15 amino acids. In DNA form, the CDR3 reads TGTGCCAGCAGGACAAGGGGTGTGAGCACAGATACGCAGTATTTT. This encodes CASRTRGVSTDTQYF.

The chain carries TRBV20-1 and TRBJ2-7; 8 bases are a match to TRBD2. CDR1 and CDR2 from the germline V gene are DFQATT and SNEGSKA (reference sequence). The trim removed 3 bases at V and 7 bases at J, leaving 11 bases unmatched. The CDR3 runs to 14 residues. CDR3 sequence: CSARRGAGRNEQYF. In DNA form, the CDR3 reads TGCAGTGCTAGGCGGGGGGCCGGTCGCAATGAGCAGTACTTC.

In DNA, the CDR3 is TGTGCCAGCACCCGGGGAGGGGGGGGATCAGATACGCAGTATTTT. As protein: CASTRGGGGSDTQYF. The chain joins TRBV7-2 to TRBJ2-3; a possible D gene is TRBD2 (7 bases). Germline V CDR1 and CDR2: SGHTA, FQGNSA. V gave up 7 bases and J gave up 4 bases, with 18 bases separating them. The length of the CDR3 is 15 residues. The variable domain in full, completed from reference TRBV7-2 and TRBJ2-3, reads GAGVSQSPSNKVTEKGKDVELRCDPISGHTALYWYRQSLGQGLEFLIYFQGNSAPDKSGLPSDRFSAERTGGSVSTLTIQRTQQEDSAVYLCASTRGGGGSDTQYFGPGTRLTVL.